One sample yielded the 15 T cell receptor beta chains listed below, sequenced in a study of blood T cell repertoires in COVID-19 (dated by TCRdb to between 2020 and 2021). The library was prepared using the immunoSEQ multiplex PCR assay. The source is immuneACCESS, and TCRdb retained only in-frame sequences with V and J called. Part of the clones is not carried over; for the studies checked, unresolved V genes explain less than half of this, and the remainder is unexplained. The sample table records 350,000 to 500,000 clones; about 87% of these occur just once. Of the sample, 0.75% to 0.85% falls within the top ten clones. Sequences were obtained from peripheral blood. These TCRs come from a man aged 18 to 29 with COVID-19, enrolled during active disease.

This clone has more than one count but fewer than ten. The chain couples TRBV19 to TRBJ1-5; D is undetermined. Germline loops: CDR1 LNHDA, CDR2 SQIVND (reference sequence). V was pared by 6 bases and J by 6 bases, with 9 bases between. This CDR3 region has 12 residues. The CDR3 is CASSHGGQPQHF. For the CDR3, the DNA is TGTGCCAGTAGCCACGGAGGTCAGCCCCAGCATTTT.

The CDR3 coding sequence is TGTGCCACCAGCAGAACCGGGACTAGTGTTTGGGAAGAGCAGTTCTTC. Translation: CATSRTGTSVWEEQFF. The chain uses TRBV15 and TRBJ2-1, with 8 bases lining up with TRBD2. The CDR3 covers 16 residues. The germline V gene encodes CDR1 LNHNV and CDR2 YYDKDF (reference sequence). With V trimmed by 2 bases and J by 10 bases, 13 bases remained unmatched.

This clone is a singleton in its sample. The DNA for the CDR3 is TGCGCCAGCAGCCAAGGACAGGGGGAGGGTGGCTACACCTTC. Translation: CASSQGQGEGGYTF. This chain connects TRBV4-1 to TRBJ1-2; 9 bases are a match to TRBD1. This CDR3 is 14 amino acids long. V shed 1 base and J 7 bases; nucleotides not matched to a gene: 4. Germline V gives CDR1 MGHRA, CDR2 YSYEKL.

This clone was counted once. In nucleotides, the CDR3 is TGCGCCAGCAGCACACCTAGGGACAGGGGTAAAGAAAATCGCGAGCAGTACTTC. Translated: CASSTPRDRGKENREQYF. This chain links TRBV5-1 with TRBJ2-7; 10 bases line up with TRBD1. Trimming at V came to 4 bases and at J to 6 bases, leaving 19 bases not matched to a gene. CDR3 size: 18 residues. Per the germline V gene, CDR1 is SGHRS and CDR2 is YFSETQ. Supplemented by reference TRBV5-1 and TRBJ2-7, the full variable domain reads KAGVTQTPRYLIKTRGQQVTLSCSPISGHRSVSWYQQTPGQGLQFLFEYFSETQRNKGNFPGRFSGRQFSNSRSEMNVSTLELGDSALYLCASSTPRDRGKENREQYFGPGTRLTVT.

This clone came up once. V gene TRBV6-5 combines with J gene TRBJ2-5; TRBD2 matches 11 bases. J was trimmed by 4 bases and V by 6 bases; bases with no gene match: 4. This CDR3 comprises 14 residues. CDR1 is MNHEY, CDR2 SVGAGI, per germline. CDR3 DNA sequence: TGTGCCAGCAGGTCTAGCGGGGGGATAGAGACCCAGTACTTC. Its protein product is CASRSSGGIETQYF.

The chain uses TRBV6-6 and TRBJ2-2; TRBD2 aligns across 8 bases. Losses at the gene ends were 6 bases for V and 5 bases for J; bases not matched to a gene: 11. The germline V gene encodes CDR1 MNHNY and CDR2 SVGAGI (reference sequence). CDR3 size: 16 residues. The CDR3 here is CASSPPVAGGTGELFF. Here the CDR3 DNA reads TGTGCCAGCAGCCCCCCGGTTGCGGGGGGAACCGGGGAGCTGTTTTTT.

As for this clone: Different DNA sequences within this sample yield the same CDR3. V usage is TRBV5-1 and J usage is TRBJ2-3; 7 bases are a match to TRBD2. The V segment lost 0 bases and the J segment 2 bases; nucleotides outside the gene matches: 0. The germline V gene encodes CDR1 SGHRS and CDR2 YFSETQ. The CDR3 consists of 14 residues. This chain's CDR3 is CASSLGDYTDTQYF. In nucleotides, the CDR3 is TGCGCCAGCAGCTTGGGGGACTACACAGATACGCAGTATTTT.

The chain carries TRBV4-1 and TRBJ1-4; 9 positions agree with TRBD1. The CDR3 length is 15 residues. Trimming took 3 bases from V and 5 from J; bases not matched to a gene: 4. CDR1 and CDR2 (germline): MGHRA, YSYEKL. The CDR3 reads CASSQQGTGNEKLFF. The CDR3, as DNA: TGCGCCAGCAGCCAGCAGGGGACAGGGAATGAAAAACTGTTTTTT.

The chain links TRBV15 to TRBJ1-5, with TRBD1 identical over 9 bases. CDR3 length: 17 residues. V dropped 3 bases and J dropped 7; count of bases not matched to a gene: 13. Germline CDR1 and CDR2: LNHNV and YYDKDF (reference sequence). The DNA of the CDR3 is TGTGCCACCAGCAGGGGGTATTCGACAGGGGGTGGACAGCCCCAGCATTTT. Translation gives CATSRGYSTGGGQPQHF.

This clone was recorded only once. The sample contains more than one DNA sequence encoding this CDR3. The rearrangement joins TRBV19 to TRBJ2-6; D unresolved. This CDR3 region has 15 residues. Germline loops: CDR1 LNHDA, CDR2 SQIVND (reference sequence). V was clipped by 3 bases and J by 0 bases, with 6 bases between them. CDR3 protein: CASSIASSGANVLTF. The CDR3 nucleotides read TGTGCCAGTAGTATTGCCAGCTCTGGGGCCAACGTCCTGACTTTC.

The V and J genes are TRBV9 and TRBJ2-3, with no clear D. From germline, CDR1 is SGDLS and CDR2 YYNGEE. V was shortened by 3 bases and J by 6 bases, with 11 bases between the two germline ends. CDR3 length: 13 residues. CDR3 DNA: TGTGCCAGCAGCGCACCCCCCGCGGATACGCAGTATTTT. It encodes CASSAPPADTQYF.

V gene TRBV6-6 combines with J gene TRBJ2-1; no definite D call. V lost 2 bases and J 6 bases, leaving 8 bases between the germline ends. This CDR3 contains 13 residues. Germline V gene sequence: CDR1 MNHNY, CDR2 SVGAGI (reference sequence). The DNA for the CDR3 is TGTGCCAGCAGTTACGGAGTGGGCAATGAGCAGTTCTTC. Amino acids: CASSYGVGNEQFF.

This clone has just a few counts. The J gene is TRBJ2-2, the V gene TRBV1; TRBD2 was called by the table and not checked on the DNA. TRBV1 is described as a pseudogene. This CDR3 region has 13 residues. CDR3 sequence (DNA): TGCACCAGCAGCCAAGTTCTCACCGGGGAGCTGTTTTTT. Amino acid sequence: CTSSQVLTGELFF.

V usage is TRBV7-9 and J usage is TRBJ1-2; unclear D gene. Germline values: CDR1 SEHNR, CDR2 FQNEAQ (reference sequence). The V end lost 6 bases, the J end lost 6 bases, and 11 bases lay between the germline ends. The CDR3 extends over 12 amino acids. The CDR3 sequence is CASSRDYNGYTF. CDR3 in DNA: TGTGCCAGCAGTCGTGACTACAATGGCTACACCTTC.

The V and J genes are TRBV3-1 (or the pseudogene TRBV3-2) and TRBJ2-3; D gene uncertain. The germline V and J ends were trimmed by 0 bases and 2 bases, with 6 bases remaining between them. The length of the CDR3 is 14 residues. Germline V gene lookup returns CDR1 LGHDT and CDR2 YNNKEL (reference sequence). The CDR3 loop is CASSQESYTDTQYF. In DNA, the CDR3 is TGTGCCAGCAGCCAAGAGAGCTACACAGATACGCAGTATTTT.